The present T cell receptor (beta chain) was sequenced within a study of blood T cell repertoires in COVID-19. Overall study: The United States, Italy and Spain supplied acute and convalescent COVID-19 samples. Nucleic acid was either cDNA or gDNA, and it came from T cells, B-cell-depleted T cells, or PBMCs.

V shed 5 bases and J shed 4 bases, with 14 bases lying between them. CDR3 length: 15 residues. Germline assignment: CDR1 SGHAT and CDR2 FQNNGV. The repertoire was sequenced with immunoSEQ multiplex PCR; TCRdb's copy has only in-frame clones and lacks some. In the table there are some 180,000 clones, 86% of which are singletons. The receptor comes from a man between 65 and 85 years old with active or convalescent COVID-19. The source material was peripheral blood. The chain carries TRBV11-2 and TRBJ2-2, with D possibly matching TRBD2 (5 bases). This CDR3 is CASSRRYRGTGELFF. For the CDR3, the DNA is TGTGCCAGCAGCCGCCGCTACCGGGGCACCGGGGAGCTGTTTTTT. The entire variable domain, with the rest obtained from reference TRBV11-2 and TRBJ2-2, is as follows: EAGVAQSPRYKIIEKRQSVAFWCNPISGHATLYWYQQILGQGPKLLIQFQNNGVVDDSQLPKDRFSAERLKGVDSTLKIQPAKLEDSAVYLCASSRRYRGTGELFFGEGSRLTVL.